This T cell receptor beta chain was captured in a study of OX40 agonist ivuxolimab in advanced cancers. The wider study: An agonistic anti-OX40 (CD134) antibody, ivuxolimab, was used to treat the patients. Study observations and caveats: Blood T cells, both CD4+ and CD8+, expanded clonally by week 6 at 0.1 to 3.0 mg/kg.

V dropped 3 bases and J dropped 3 bases, with 9 bases sitting between them. Looked up from germline, CDR1 is SGHRS and CDR2 is YFSETQ. The CDR3 length is 14 residues. Assay: immunoSEQ multiplex PCR; the TCRdb copy retains only in-frame clones and omits some. Counted here are about 86,000 clones, roughly nine tenths occurring once; the ten biggest clones make up roughly 8.9%. On this clone itself: What it binds is not known.

The sample consisted of CD4+ or CD8+ T cells sorted from blood, taken in a trial of the OX40 agonist ivuxolimab. The TCR was taken from an adult with an advanced solid tumor such as melanoma, head and neck, liver or kidney cancer. This sequence joins TRBV5-1 and TRBJ1-4, with D hard to call. As DNA, the CDR3 is TGCGCCAGCAGCTCCAAGGGATCTAATGAAAAACTGTTTTTT. It is translated as CASSSKGSNEKLFF. Filled out from reference TRBV5-1 and TRBJ1-4, the complete variable domain reads KAGVTQTPRYLIKTRGQQVTLSCSPISGHRSVSWYQQTPGQGLQFLFEYFSETQRNKGNFPGRFSGRQFSNSRSEMNVSTLELGDSALYLCASSSKGSNEKLFFGSGTQLSVL.